One sample yielded the 5 T cell receptor beta chains listed below, sequenced in a study of cytomegalovirus exposure and HLA in healthy donors. Sequencing used immunoSEQ multiplex PCR; TCRdb keeps in-frame clones, though not all of them. The data contain about 160,000 clones, 96% of them seen just once; the ten biggest clones take up around 0.9%. Sequencing input: PBMCs. Receptors originate from a woman aged 18-29 years in good health and CMV-seronegative.

The chain is built from TRBV5-4 and TRBJ2-5, with 7 nucleotides matching TRBD1. This CDR3 is built from 15 residues. Germline V CDR1 and CDR2: SGHNT, YYREEE (reference sequence). V shed 4 bases and J 3 bases; nucleotides not matched to a gene: 9. For the CDR3, the DNA is TGTGCCAGCAGCCAGATCCCGGGACAGAAAGAGACCCAGTACTTC. Protein: CASSQIPGQKETQYF.

This chain uses TRBV11-2 with TRBJ2-5; TRBD1 agrees at 9 bases. CDR1 is SGHAT and CDR2 is FQNNGV in the germline V gene. Trimming took 5 bases from V and 1 from J; bases not matched to a gene: 8. CDR3 length equals 16 residues. This CDR3 is CASSTHRGPVQETQYF. In nucleotides, the CDR3 is TGTGCCAGCAGCACACACAGGGGGCCCGTCCAAGAGACCCAGTACTTC. Full variable domain (rest looked up from reference TRBV11-2 and TRBJ2-5): EAGVAQSPRYKIIEKRQSVAFWCNPISGHATLYWYQQILGQGPKLLIQFQNNGVVDDSQLPKDRFSAERLKGVDSTLKIQPAKLEDSAVYLCASSTHRGPVQETQYFGPGTRLLVL.

The chain links TRBV19 to TRBJ2-4; D is uncertain. CDR1 LNHDA and CDR2 SQIVND come from the germline V gene (reference sequence). V lost 7 bases, J lost 5 bases, and 18 bases lay in between. The CDR3 runs 15 residues. The CDR3 loop reads CASKKQFLIENIQYF. In DNA form, the CDR3 reads TGTGCCAGTAAAAAACAGTTCCTAATAGAAAACATTCAGTACTTC.

This clone was observed a single time. The chain couples TRBV18 to TRBJ2-7; D ambiguous. This CDR3 is built from 13 residues. With 2 bases removed from V and 5 bases from J, the gap between germline ends came to 10 bases. CDR1 and CDR2 from the germline V gene are KGHSH and LQKENI. CDR3 amino acids: CASSPGLNNEQYF. CDR3 in DNA: TGTGCCAGCTCACCAGGGCTAAATAACGAGCAGTACTTC.

The chain combines TRBV12-5 with TRBJ1-5, with D perhaps TRBD1 (5 bases). The length of the CDR3 is 17 residues. Trimming cost V 3 bases and J 4 bases, with 19 bases left between them. Per germline, CDR1 LGHNT and CDR2 FRNRAP. The CDR3 spells CASGFSTVDSVNQPQHF. The CDR3 DNA reads as TGTGCTAGTGGTTTCTCTACCGTCGACAGTGTAAATCAGCCCCAGCATTTT.